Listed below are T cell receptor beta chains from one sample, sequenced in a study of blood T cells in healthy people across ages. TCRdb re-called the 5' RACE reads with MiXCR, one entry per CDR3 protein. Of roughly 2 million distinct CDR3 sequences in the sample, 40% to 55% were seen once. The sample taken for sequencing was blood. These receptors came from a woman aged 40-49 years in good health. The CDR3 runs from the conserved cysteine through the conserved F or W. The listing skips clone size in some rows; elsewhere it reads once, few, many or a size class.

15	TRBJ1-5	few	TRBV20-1	CSARERTDSNQPQHF
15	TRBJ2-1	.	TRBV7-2	CASSLYGQGRDEQFF
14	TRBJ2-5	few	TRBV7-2	CASSIQTGWETQYF
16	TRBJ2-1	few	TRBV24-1	CATSDFTGAHLNEQFF
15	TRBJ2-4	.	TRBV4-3	CASSQDYTFKNIQYF
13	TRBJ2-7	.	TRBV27	CASSFRGQGIPYF
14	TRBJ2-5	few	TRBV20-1	CSAPTGTSVETQYF
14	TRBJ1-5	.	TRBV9	CASSPGAPDQPQHF
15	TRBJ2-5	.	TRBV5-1	CASSLGTGNFETQYF
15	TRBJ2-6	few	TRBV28	CASSARGSGANVLTF
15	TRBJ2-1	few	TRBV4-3	CASSRDQGSYNEQFF
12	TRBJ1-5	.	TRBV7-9	CASSLGVQPQHF
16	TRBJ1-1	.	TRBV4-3	CASSQVAFEGGTEAFF
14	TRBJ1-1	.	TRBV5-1	CASRGNRVNTEAFF
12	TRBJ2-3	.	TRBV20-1	CSASILADTQYF
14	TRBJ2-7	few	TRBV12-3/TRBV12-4	CASRVQSSSYEQYF
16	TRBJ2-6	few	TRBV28	CASSHSGSSGANVLTF
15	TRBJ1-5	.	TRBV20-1	CSAAYSTGGGQPQHF
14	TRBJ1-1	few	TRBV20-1	CSARGGQTPPEAFF
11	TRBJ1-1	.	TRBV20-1	CSASADSEAFF
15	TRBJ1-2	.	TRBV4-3	CASSQVGVGLGGYTF
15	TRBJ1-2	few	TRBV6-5	CASSFEAGTGYGYTF
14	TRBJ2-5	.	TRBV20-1	CSARDLDRVKTQYF
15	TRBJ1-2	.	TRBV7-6	CASSGNGTIPKGYTF
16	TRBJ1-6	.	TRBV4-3	CASSGLLDTYNSPLHF
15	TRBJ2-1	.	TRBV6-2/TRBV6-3	CASREVGTGGLEQFF
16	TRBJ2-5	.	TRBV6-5	CASRMSRRGSYNEQYF
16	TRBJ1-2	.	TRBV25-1	CASSGLGRGSNYGYTF
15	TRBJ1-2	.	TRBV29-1	CSDWDRGLKRRGYTF
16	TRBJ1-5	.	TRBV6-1	CASSGLMIVANQPQHF
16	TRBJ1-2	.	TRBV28	CASSTKFRGANYGYTF
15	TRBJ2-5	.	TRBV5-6	CASSFNWRGGETQYF
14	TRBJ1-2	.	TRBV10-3	CAISESAGTGGYTF
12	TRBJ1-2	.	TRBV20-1	CSAIPGEYGYTF
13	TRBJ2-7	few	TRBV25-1	CASSKAPAYEQYF
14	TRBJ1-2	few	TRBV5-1	CASSIGQGMNGYTF
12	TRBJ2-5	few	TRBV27	CASKDGWETQYF
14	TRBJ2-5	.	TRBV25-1	CASSDDSFVETQYF
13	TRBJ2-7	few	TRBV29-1	CSVRTEARGEQYF
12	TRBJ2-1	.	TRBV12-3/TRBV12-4	CASSPLVREQFF
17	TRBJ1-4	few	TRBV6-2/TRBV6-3	CASSRSSGDATNEKLFF
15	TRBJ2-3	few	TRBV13	CASGRGFQGTDTQYF
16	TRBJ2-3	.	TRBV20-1	CSARDSQRGHTDTQYF
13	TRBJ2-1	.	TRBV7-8	CASSAQARNEQFF
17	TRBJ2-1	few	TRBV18	CASSPDSGTGVPNEQFF